These T cell receptor beta chains were read from a single sample in a study of long-term antiretroviral therapy in people with HIV. The method was immunoSEQ multiplex PCR; TCRdb's version includes in-frame clones alone and lacks a portion of them. The sample holds 20,000 to 25,000 clones, around nine tenths seen once. The sequenced sample was unsorted PBMCs, obtained 0.6 years after starting antiretroviral therapy. These receptors all come from a man in his 60s with HIV. The CDR3 runs from the conserved cysteine through the conserved F or W. A D gene is named only where the DNA matches it firmly. Not every row has a clone size; where given, it reads once, few, many or a size class.

j_call	d_call	clone_size	cdr3_length	v_call	cdr3_nt	cdr3_aa
TRBJ2-3	TRBD2	NA	18	TRBV5-1	TGCGCCAGCAGCCGGGCCGGGACTAGCGGGAGACGCGCAGATACGCAGTATTTT	CASSRAGTSGRRADTQYF
TRBJ2-7	NA	NA	15	TRBV4-1	TGCGCCAGCAGTCACACAGATGCAGGGTTTTACGAGCAGTACTTC	CASSHTDAGFYEQYF
TRBJ2-3	NA	NA	15	TRBV9	TGTGCCAGCAGCGTAGGGCTCCAGGTCACAGATACGCAGTATTTT	CASSVGLQVTDTQYF
TRBJ2-3	TRBD2	NA	17	TRBV28	TGTGCCAGCAGTACTGGGACTAGCGGGGGGAGCACAGATACGCAGTATTTT	CASSTGTSGGSTDTQYF
TRBJ2-1	NA	NA	15	TRBV5-1	TGCGCCAGCAGCTTAAATGGGGATTCCTACAATGAGCAGTTCTTC	CASSLNGDSYNEQFF
TRBJ2-5	NA	NA	13	TRBV7-2	TGTGCCAGCAGTTCAGGGGTGGCGGAGACCCAGTACTTC	CASSSGVAETQYF
TRBJ1-3	NA	NA	15	TRBV18	TGTGCCAGCTCACCCCCTGGCGAGGGGGGAAACACCATATATTTT	CASSPPGEGGNTIYF
TRBJ2-5	NA	NA	17	TRBV21-1	TGTGCCAGCAGCACTTGGTCGATAGCGGGACCCCAAGAGACCCAGTACTTC	CASSTWSIAGPQETQYF
TRBJ2-1	NA	NA	15	TRBV7-9	TGTGCCAGCAGCTTCCTAGGGATCTCCTACAATGAGCAGTTCTTC	CASSFLGISYNEQFF
TRBJ2-1	TRBD2	NA	15	TRBV27	TGTGCCAGCAGTTCACTAGCGGGGGGCTACAATGAGCAGTTCTTC	CASSSLAGGYNEQFF
TRBJ1-1	NA	NA	15	TRBV5-1	TGCGCCAGCAGCTTTGGCGTGGGGGAGAACACTGAAGCTTTCTTT	CASSFGVGENTEAFF
TRBJ1-2	NA	once	13	TRBV6-6	TGTGCCAGCAGCGATCAGGCTAACTATGGCTACACCTTC	CASSDQANYGYTF
TRBJ2-5	NA	NA	13	TRBV10-3	TGTGCCATCAGTGAGGGAGACGGAGAGACCCAGTACTTC	CAISEGDGETQYF
TRBJ2-2	NA	NA	14	TRBV19	TGTGCCAGCACATTTCGGGGTGTTACCGGGGAGCTGTTTTTT	CASTFRGVTGELFF
TRBJ1-5	TRBD1	NA	14	TRBV2	TGTGCCAGCAGGGTTGGGGACAGCGATCAGCCCCAGCATTTT	CASRVGDSDQPQHF